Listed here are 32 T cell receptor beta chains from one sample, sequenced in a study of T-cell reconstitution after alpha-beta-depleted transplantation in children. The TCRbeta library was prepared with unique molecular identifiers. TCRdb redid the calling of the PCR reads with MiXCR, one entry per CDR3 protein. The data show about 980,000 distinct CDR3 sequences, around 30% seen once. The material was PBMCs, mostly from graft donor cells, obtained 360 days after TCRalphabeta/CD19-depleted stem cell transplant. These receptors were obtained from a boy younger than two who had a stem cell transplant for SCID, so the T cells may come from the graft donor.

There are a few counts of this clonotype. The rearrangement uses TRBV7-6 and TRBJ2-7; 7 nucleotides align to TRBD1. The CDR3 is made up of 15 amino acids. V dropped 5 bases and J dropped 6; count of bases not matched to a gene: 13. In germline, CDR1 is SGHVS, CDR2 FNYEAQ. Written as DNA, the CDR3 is TGTGCCAGCAGCCATGGACAGGAGAGTGGGGTCGAGCAGTACTTC. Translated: CASSHGQESGVEQYF. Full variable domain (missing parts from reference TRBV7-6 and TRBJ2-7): GAGVSQSPRYKVTKRGQDVALRCDPISGHVSLYWYRQALGQGPEFLTYFNYEAQQDKSGLPNDRFSAERPEGSISTLTIQRTEQRDSAMYRCASSHGQESGVEQYFGPGTRLTVT.

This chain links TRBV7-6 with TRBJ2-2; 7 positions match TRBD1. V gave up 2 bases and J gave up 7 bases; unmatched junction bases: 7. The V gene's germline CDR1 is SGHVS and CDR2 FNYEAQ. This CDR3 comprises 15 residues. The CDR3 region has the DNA TGTGCCAGCAGCTTATCGGCAGGGGGTCACGGGGAGCTGTTTTTT. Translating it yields CASSLSAGGHGELFF.

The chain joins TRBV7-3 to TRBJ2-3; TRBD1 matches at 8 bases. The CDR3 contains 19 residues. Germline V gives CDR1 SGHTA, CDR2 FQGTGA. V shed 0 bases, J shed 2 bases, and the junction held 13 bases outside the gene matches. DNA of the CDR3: TGTGCCAGCAGCTTAACGGCCCACGGACAGGGCCCCACCACAGATACGCAGTATTTT. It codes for CASSLTAHGQGPTTDTQYF.

The CDR3 DNA follows: TGCAGCGTCCAAGCGTGGGAGGGAGGCGCTTTCTTT. Translation: CSVQAWEGGAFF. The chain is built from TRBV29-1 and TRBJ1-1; D remains unclear. There are 12 residues in the CDR3. Germline V gene lookup returns CDR1 SQVTM and CDR2 ANQGSEA. V gave up 6 bases and J gave up 11 bases, with 19 bases separating them.

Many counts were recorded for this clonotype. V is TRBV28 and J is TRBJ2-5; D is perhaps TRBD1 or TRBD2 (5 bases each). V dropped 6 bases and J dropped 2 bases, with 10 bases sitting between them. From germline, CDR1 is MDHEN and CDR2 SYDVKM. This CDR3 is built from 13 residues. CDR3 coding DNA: TGTGCCAGCAGCTCCGGGACGCAAGAGACCCAGTACTTC. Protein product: CASSSGTQETQYF. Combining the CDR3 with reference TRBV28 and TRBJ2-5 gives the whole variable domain DVKVTQSSRYLVKRTGEKVFLECVQDMDHENMFWYRQDPGLGLRLIYFSYDVKMKEKGDIPEGYSVSREKKERFSLILESASTNQTSMYLCASSSGTQETQYFGPGTRLLVL.

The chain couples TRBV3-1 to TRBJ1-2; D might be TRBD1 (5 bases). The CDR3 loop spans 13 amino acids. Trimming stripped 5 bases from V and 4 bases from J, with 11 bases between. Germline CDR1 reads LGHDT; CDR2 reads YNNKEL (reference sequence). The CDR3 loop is CASSSRQIYGYTF. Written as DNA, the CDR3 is TGTGCCAGCAGCTCCCGACAGATCTATGGCTACACCTTC.

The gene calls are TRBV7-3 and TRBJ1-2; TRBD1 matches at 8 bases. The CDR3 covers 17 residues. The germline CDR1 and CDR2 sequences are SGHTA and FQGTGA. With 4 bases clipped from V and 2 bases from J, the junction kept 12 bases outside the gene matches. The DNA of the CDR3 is TGTGCCAGCAGCTATCTACAGGGGGGGGCCCTCAACTATGGCTACACCTTC. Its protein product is CASSYLQGGALNYGYTF.

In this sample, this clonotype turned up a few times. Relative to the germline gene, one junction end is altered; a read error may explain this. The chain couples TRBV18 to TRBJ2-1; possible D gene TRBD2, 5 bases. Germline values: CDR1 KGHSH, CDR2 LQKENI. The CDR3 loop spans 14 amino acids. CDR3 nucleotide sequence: TGTGCCAGCTCACCAGCACGGAGGTACAGTGAGCAGTTCTTC. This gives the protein CASSPARRYSEQFF.

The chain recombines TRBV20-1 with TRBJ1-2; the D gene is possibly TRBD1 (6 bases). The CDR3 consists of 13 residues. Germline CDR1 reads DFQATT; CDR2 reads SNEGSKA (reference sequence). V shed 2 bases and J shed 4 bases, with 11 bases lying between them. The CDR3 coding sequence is TGCAGTGCTAGATCTAGGGGGGTCTATGGCTACACCTTC. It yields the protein CSARSRGVYGYTF.

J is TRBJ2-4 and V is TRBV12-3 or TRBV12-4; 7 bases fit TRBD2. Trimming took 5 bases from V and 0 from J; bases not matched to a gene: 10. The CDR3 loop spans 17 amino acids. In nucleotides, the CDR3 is TGTGCCAGCAGTCACACCTCTAGCGGAGTAGCCAAAAACATTCAGTACTTC. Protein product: CASSHTSSGVAKNIQYF.

The CDR3 DNA reads TGTGCCAGCAGTGATAGGGGGACGGGGCCCCTCGAGCAGTACTTC. Its translation: CASSDRGTGPLEQYF. This chain joins TRBV2 and TRBJ2-7; D is perhaps TRBD1 (6 bases). CDR3 length equals 15 residues. Deletions cut 3 bases from V and 6 bases from J, with 18 bases between. Germline-derived CDR1 and CDR2 are SNHLY and FYNNEI.

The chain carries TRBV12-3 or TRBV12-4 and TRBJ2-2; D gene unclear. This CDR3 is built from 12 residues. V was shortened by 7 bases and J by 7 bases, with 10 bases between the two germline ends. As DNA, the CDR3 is TGTGCCAGCACCTACGTAGGCGGGGAGCTGTTTTTT. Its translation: CASTYVGGELFF.

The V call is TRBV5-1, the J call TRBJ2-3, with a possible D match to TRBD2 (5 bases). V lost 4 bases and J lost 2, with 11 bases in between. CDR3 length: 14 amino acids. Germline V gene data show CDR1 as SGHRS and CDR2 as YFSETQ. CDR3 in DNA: TGCGCCAGCAGCCGTGGACTCACCACAGATACGCAGTATTTT. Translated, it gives CASSRGLTTDTQYF.

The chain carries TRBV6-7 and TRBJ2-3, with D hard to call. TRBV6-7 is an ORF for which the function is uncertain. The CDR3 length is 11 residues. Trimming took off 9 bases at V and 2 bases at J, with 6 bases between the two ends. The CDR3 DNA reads TGTGCCAGTTGGACCACAGATACGCAGTATTTT. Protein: CASWTTDTQYF.

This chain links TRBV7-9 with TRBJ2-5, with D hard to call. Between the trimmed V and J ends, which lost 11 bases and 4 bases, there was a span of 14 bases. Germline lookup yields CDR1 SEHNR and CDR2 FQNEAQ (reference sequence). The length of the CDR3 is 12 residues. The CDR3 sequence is CAVPRVGETQYF. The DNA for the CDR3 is TGTGCCGTCCCAAGGGTCGGAGAGACCCAGTACTTC.

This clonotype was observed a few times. CDR3 amino acids: CSAPPPRGGIGEQYF. CDR3 bases: TGCAGTGCTCCGCCTCCCAGGGGGGGCATAGGGGAGCAGTACTTC. The chain carries TRBV20-1 and TRBJ2-7, with D possibly called TRBD1 or TRBD2 (7 bases each). The V end lost 5 bases, the J end lost 7 bases, and 24 bases lay between the germline ends. The CDR3 sequence is 15 residues long. Germline V gives CDR1 DFQATT, CDR2 SNEGSKA (reference sequence).

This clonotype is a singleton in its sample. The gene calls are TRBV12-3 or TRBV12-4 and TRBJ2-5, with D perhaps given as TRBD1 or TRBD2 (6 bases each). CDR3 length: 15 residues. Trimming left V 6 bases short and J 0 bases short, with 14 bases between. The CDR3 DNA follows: TGTGCCAGCAGCCCCCCGGGGGCTGACCAAGAGACCCAGTACTTC. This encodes CASSPPGADQETQYF.

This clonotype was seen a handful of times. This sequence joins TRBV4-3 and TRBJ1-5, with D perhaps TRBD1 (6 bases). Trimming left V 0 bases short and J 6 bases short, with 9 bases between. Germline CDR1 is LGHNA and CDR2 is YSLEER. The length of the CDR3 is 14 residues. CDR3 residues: CASSQDSRGQPQHF. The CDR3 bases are TGCGCCAGCAGCCAAGATTCCAGGGGTCAGCCCCAGCATTTT.

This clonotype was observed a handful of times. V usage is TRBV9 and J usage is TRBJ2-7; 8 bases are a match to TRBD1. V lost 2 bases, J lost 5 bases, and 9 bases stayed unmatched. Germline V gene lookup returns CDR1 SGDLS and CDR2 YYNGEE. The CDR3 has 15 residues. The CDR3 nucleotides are TGTGCCAGCAGCGTCTCCGGGACAGGAATCAACGAGCAGTACTTC. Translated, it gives CASSVSGTGINEQYF.

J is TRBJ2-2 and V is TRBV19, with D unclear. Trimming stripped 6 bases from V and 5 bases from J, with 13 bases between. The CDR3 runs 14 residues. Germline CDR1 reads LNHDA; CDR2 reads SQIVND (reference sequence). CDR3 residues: CASSPDSWTGELFF. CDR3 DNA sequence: TGTGCCAGTAGCCCAGACTCGTGGACCGGGGAGCTGTTTTTT.

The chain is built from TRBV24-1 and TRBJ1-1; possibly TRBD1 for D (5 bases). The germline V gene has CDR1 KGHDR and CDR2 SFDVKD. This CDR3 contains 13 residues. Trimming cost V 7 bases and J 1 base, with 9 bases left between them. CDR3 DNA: TGTGCCACCAGGGTGACAGAGAACACTGAAGCTTTCTTT. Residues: CATRVTENTEAFF.

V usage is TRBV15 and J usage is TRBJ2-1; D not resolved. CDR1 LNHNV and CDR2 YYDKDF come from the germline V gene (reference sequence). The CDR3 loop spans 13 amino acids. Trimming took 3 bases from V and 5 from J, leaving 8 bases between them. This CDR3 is CATSSTYDNEQFF. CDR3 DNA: TGTGCCACCAGCAGTACGTATGACAATGAGCAGTTCTTC.

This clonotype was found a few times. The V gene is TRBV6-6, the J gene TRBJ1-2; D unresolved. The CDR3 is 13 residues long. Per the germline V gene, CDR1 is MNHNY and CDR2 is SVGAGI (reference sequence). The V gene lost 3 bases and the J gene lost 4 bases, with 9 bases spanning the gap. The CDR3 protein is CASSYGATYGYTF. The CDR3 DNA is TGTGCCAGCAGTTATGGTGCCACCTATGGCTACACCTTC.

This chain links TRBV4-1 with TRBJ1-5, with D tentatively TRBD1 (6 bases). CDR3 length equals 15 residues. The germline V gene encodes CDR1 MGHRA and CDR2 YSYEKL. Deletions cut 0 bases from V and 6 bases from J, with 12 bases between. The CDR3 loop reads CASSQDQNRVQPQHF. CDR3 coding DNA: TGCGCCAGCAGCCAAGACCAAAACAGGGTTCAGCCCCAGCATTTT.

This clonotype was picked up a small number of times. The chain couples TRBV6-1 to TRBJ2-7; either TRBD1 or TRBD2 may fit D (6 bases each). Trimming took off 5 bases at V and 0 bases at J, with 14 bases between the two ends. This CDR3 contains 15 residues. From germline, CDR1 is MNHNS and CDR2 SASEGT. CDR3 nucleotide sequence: TGTGCCAGCAGTCAGGGGCTCGGGAGCTCCTACGAGCAGTACTTC. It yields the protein CASSQGLGSSYEQYF.

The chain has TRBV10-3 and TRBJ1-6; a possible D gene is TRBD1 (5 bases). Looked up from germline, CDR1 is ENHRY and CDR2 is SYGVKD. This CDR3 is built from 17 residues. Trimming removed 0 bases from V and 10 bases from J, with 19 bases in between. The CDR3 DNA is TGTGCCATCAGTGAGTCGCCTAGGGCGCAGGGAGGGTCACCCCTCCACTTT. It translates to CAISESPRAQGGSPLHF.

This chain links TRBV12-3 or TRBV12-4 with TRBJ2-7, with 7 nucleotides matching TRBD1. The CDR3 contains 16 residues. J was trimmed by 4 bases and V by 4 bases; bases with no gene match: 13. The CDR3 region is CASSSRQGIRAYEQYF. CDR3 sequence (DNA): TGTGCCAGCAGTTCAAGACAGGGTATAAGGGCGTACGAGCAGTACTTC.

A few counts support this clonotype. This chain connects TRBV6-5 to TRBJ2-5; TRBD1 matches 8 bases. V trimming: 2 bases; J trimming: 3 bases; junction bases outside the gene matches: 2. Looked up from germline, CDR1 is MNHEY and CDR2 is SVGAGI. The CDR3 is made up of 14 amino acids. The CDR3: CASSYLDREETQYF. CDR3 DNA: TGTGCCAGCAGTTACCTGGACAGGGAAGAGACCCAGTACTTC.

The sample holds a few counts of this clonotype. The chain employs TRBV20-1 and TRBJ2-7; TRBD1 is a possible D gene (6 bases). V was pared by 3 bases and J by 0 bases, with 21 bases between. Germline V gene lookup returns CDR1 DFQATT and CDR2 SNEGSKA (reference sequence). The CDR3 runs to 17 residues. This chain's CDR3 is CSARAGIRGTSSYEQYF. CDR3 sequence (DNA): TGCAGTGCTAGGGCCGGTATCAGGGGAACTAGCTCCTACGAGCAGTACTTC.

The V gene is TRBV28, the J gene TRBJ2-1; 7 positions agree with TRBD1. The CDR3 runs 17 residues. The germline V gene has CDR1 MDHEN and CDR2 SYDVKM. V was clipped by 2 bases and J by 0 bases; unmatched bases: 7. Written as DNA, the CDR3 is TGTGCCAGCAGTTTAGTACAGGGGTTAACCTCCTACAATGAGCAGTTCTTC. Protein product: CASSLVQGLTSYNEQFF.

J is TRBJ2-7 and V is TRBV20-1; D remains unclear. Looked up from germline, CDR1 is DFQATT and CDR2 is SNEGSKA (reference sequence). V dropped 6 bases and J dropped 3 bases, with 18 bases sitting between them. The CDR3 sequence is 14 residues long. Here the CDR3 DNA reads TGCAGTGCCCTCCCGCAGGCAGCTTACTACGAGCAGTACTTC. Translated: CSALPQAAYYEQYF.

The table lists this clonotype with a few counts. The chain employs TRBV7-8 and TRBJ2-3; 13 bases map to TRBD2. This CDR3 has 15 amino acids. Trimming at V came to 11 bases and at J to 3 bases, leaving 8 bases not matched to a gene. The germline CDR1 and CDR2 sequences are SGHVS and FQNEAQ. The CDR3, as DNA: TGTGCCTCCGCAGGGGGACTAGCGGGAACAGATACGCAGTATTTT. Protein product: CASAGGLAGTDTQYF.